The 26 T cell receptor beta chains below were found in one sample sequenced in a study of T-cell reconstitution after alpha-beta-depleted transplantation in children. Unique molecular identifiers tagged the TCRbeta library. Each CDR3 protein is one row after TCRdb ran MiXCR on the PCR reads. This sample has roughly 350,000 distinct CDR3 sequences, with about 9.3% found just once. The specimen comprised PBMCs from the stem cell graft donor, sampled from the stem cell graft. These receptors came from a human donor who donated a stem cell graft to a child with acute lymphoblastic leukemia.

This rearrangement joins TRBV7-8 to TRBJ1-5, with D uncertain. The CDR3 runs 15 residues. CDR1 SGHVS and CDR2 FQNEAQ come from the germline V gene. V lost 4 bases and J 2 bases, leaving 12 bases between the germline ends. CDR3 sequence (DNA): TGTGCCAGCAGCTCGGTTTCTATGGGCAATCAGCCCCAGCATTTT. Protein sequence: CASSSVSMGNQPQHF.

This clonotype was recorded at least ten times. CDR3 DNA sequence: TGTGCCAGCCGCCCTTTAGGACTAGCGGAAGAGACCCAGTACTTC. Its translation is CASRPLGLAEETQYF. This chain uses TRBV28 with TRBJ2-5; 10 bases are shared with TRBD2. The junction had 9 bases not matched to a gene; V was cut back by 8 bases and J by 3 bases. The V gene's germline CDR1 is MDHEN and CDR2 SYDVKM. The CDR3 has 15 amino acids.

This clonotype was counted only a few times. The chain uses TRBV6-2 or TRBV6-3 and TRBJ2-1; 14 bases are shared with TRBD2. Germline CDR1 and CDR2: MNHEY and SVGEGT. V shed 10 bases, J shed 1 base, and the junction held 21 bases outside the gene matches. This CDR3 comprises 21 residues. The CDR3 DNA sequence: TGTGCCACCAGGGGGGCTTTTCCGGGACTAGCGGGAGTAGGGTCCTACAATGAGCAGTTCTTC. Protein product: CATRGAFPGLAGVGSYNEQFF.

A remark on this clonotype: The junction shows a germline mismatch at one end, possibly a read error. The chain employs TRBV7-9 and TRBJ2-7, with 7 bases matching TRBD1. Germline V gene lookup returns CDR1 SEHNR and CDR2 FQNEAQ (reference sequence). This CDR3 is 15 amino acids long. The CDR3 region is CASSLTSGGSYELYF. The CDR3 DNA is TGTGCCAGCAGCTTAACGTCAGGGGGTTCGTACGAGCTGTACTTC.

This clonotype has a handful of counts. V usage is TRBV5-1 and J usage is TRBJ2-2; D ambiguous. The V end lost 1 base, the J end lost 4 bases, and 5 bases lay between the germline ends. Germline CDR1 is SGHRS and CDR2 is YFSETQ. This CDR3 has 13 amino acids. CDR3 sequence (DNA): TGCGCCAGCAGCTTGTCACCCACCGGGGAGCTGTTTTTT. This gives the protein CASSLSPTGELFF.

In DNA, the CDR3 is TGTGCCAGCAGCTTAGGGAACAGTCTCGAGCAGTACTTC. Translation: CASSLGNSLEQYF. This rearrangement joins TRBV7-2 to TRBJ2-7; D uncertain. CDR3 length: 13 amino acids. Germline V gene sequence: CDR1 SGHTA, CDR2 FQGNSA. Trimming pared 1 base from V and 6 bases from J, leaving 10 bases between.

In its sample, this clonotype was seen a few times. The chain joins TRBV7-6 to TRBJ2-5; the match to TRBD1 covers 8 bases. The CDR3 is 17 amino acids. Germline CDR1 is SGHVS and CDR2 is FNYEAQ. Trimming took 1 base from V and 4 from J; bases not matched to a gene: 11. The CDR3 loop is CASSLGSRTGFGETQYF. The CDR3 DNA follows: TGTGCCAGCAGCTTAGGGAGCCGGACAGGGTTTGGAGAGACCCAGTACTTC.

This clonotype was seen ten or more times. Germline and junction disagree at one end, which may indicate a read error. This rearrangement joins TRBV12-3 or TRBV12-4 to TRBJ2-2; D is unclear. This CDR3 region has 13 residues. Here the CDR3 DNA reads TGTGCTAGCAGCTTAGGTAGAACCGGGGAGCTGTTTTTT. Translating gives CASSLGRTGELFF.

In its sample, this clonotype was seen a few times. The chain recombines TRBV7-9 with TRBJ2-1, with D possibly TRBD2 on 5 matching bases. The CDR3 is 13 amino acids. Trimming took off 3 bases at V and 15 bases at J, with 18 bases between the two ends. The germline V gene encodes CDR1 SEHNR and CDR2 FQNEAQ (reference sequence). Here the CDR3 DNA reads TGTGCCAGCAGCTTCGGCCGAGGAGGCGCTATGTTCTTC. It is translated as CASSFGRGGAMFF.

This clonotype was seen a few times. J is TRBJ2-1 and V is TRBV15, with 9 positions matching TRBD2. With 1 base clipped from V and 4 bases from J, the junction kept 8 bases outside the gene matches. The CDR3 runs to 17 residues. From germline, CDR1 is LNHNV and CDR2 YYDKDF (reference sequence). The CDR3 coding sequence is TGTGCCACCAGCAGAGGTTTGGCTAGCGGGGTTTACAATGAGCAGTTCTTC. Residues: CATSRGLASGVYNEQFF.

The sample holds many counts of this clonotype. The junction and the germline gene differ at one end; a read error may be behind it. The chain carries TRBV3-1 and TRBJ2-1; 8 nucleotides agree with TRBD1. The CDR3 extends over 12 amino acids. Germline V lookup: CDR1 LGHDT, CDR2 YNNKEL (reference sequence). CDR3 protein: CASSQTGEPAVF. In nucleotides, the CDR3 is TGTGCCAGCAGCCAGACAGGGGAACCAGCGGTCTTC.

This chain uses TRBV3-1 with TRBJ2-5; possibly TRBD2 for D (5 bases). Germline V gene sequence: CDR1 LGHDT, CDR2 YNNKEL (reference sequence). There are 15 residues in the CDR3. V was cut by 1 base and J by 1 base, with 10 bases left in between. The CDR3 DNA follows: TGTGCCAGCAGCCAAGTAGGAGGTCTCCAAGAGACCCAGTACTTC. It encodes CASSQVGGLQETQYF.

This clonotype was picked up a small number of times. The chain couples TRBV4-3 to TRBJ2-6; D might be TRBD2 (5 bases). The CDR3 totals 16 residues. Trimming removed 2 bases from V and 2 bases from J, with 10 bases in between. Germline V gene data show CDR1 as LGHNA and CDR2 as YSLEER. CDR3: CASSQSRGAGANVLTF. The CDR3 DNA follows: TGCGCCAGCAGCCAATCCCGGGGAGCTGGGGCCAACGTCCTGACTTTC.

This clonotype came up a few times. This chain uses TRBV10-3 with TRBJ2-1; 7 bases are shared with TRBD2. CDR3 length equals 15 residues. J was trimmed by 4 bases and V by 3 bases; bases with no gene match: 6. Germline CDR1 is ENHRY and CDR2 is SYGVKD. CDR3 in amino acids: CAISESSGVYNEQFF. The CDR3 bases are TGTGCCATCAGTGAATCTAGCGGAGTATACAATGAGCAGTTCTTC.

The genes are TRBV6-5 and TRBJ2-7; 8 bases are shared with TRBD1. The CDR3 is 14 amino acids. Germline CDR1 reads MNHEY; CDR2 reads SVGAGI. J was trimmed by 2 bases and V by 6 bases; bases with no gene match: 6. CDR3 in amino acids: CASSRQGWAYEQYF. In nucleotides, the CDR3 is TGTGCCAGCAGCCGACAGGGGTGGGCCTACGAGCAGTACTTC.

This clonotype was seen only a few times. The chain couples TRBV6-2 or TRBV6-3 to TRBJ2-5; 16 nucleotides agree with TRBD2. Per the germline V gene, CDR1 is MNHEY and CDR2 is SVGEGT. Trimming removed 6 bases from V and 4 bases from J; junction bases left unmatched: 17. The CDR3 contains 20 residues. This CDR3 is CASSLRTGTSGRVSGETQYF. The CDR3 bases are TGTGCCAGCAGCCTCCGGACCGGGACTAGCGGGAGGGTATCGGGAGAGACCCAGTACTTC.

This clonotype was counted a few times. This chain joins TRBV6-1 and TRBJ2-2; D possibly corresponds to TRBD2 (5 bases). CDR1 is MNHNS and CDR2 is SASEGT in the germline V gene. This CDR3 has 14 amino acids. V was pared by 4 bases and J by 1 base, with 7 bases between. This CDR3 is CASSAGLNTGELFF. The DNA for the CDR3 is TGTGCCAGCAGTGCCGGACTGAACACCGGGGAGCTGTTTTTT.

This clonotype was seen repeatedly, ten times or more. The rearrangement uses TRBV5-1 and TRBJ1-1; 8 nucleotides align to TRBD1. The CDR3 length is 15 residues. J gave up 6 bases and V 1 base, and 8 bases lay outside the gene matches. CDR1 is SGHRS, CDR2 YFSETQ, per germline. CDR3 in DNA: TGCGCCAGCAGCTTGACAGGGGGTCTGGTGGCTGAAGCTTTCTTT. Translation: CASSLTGGLVAEAFF.

This clonotype came up many times. This chain links TRBV29-1 with TRBJ2-1, with D uncertain. The germline V and J ends were trimmed by 8 bases and 13 bases, with 27 bases remaining between them. The CDR3 is 14 amino acids. Germline lookup yields CDR1 SQVTM and CDR2 ANQGSEA. CDR3 residues: CSIRRSGTPLRQFF. The CDR3 DNA is TGCAGCATCCGAAGGTCAGGAACGCCCCTGAGACAGTTCTTC.

Points on this clonotype: This may be a read error: a much more frequent sequence differs by one nucleotide. The V call is TRBV7-2, the J call TRBJ2-7; no clear D gene. Looked up from germline, CDR1 is SGHTA and CDR2 is FQGNSA. With 5 bases removed from V and 2 bases from J, the gap between germline ends came to 13 bases. CDR3 size: 14 residues. The CDR3 nucleotides read TGTGCCAGCAGCCCGATTGTGGCCCCCTACGAGCAGTACTTC. It yields the protein CASSPIVAPYEQYF.

This clonotype was seen a handful of times. The chain carries TRBV5-6 and TRBJ2-1; 9 bases are a match to TRBD2. Trimming removed 1 base from V and 8 bases from J; junction bases left unmatched: 13. Germline loops: CDR1 SGHDT, CDR2 YYEEEE. This CDR3 has 17 residues. The CDR3 spells CASSLNVGLAGNDEQFF. The CDR3 nucleotides are TGTGCCAGCAGCTTGAATGTTGGGCTAGCGGGAAACGATGAGCAGTTCTTC.

This clonotype was recorded a few times. The chain has TRBV28 and TRBJ2-5, with 7 bases matching TRBD1. In germline, CDR1 is MDHEN, CDR2 SYDVKM. The CDR3 spans 12 residues. Germline trimming cut 6 bases from V and 7 bases from J; bases unmatched to any gene: 5. CDR3 nucleotide sequence: TGTGCCAGCAGACCGGCAGGGGGGACCCAGTACTTC. This gives the protein CASRPAGGTQYF.

There are a few counts of this clonotype. The chain uses TRBV7-6 and TRBJ1-1, with 8 positions matching TRBD1. Germline CDR1 is SGHVS and CDR2 is FNYEAQ. V dropped 4 bases and J dropped 5; count of bases not matched to a gene: 12. CDR3 length: 16 amino acids. The CDR3 protein is CASSSLYRGSRTEAFF. In DNA, the CDR3 is TGTGCCAGCAGCTCACTTTACAGGGGGAGTAGGACTGAAGCTTTCTTT.

The chain employs TRBV5-1 and TRBJ1-6; D gene ambiguous. V gave up 0 bases and J gave up 0 bases, with 4 bases separating them. Germline assignment: CDR1 SGHRS and CDR2 YFSETQ. This CDR3 comprises 15 residues. The CDR3 is CASSLDSSYNSPLHF. In DNA, the CDR3 is TGCGCCAGCAGCTTGGACAGCTCCTATAATTCACCCCTCCACTTT.

This clonotype turned up a few times. This chain connects TRBV20-1 to TRBJ1-6; 7 nucleotides line up with TRBD1. The germline CDR1 and CDR2 sequences are DFQATT and SNEGSKA (reference sequence). This CDR3 is 15 amino acids long. The V segment lost 1 base and the J segment 10 bases; nucleotides outside the gene matches: 10. In DNA, the CDR3 is TGCAGTGCTAGAGGATTACAGGGGTTTGACTCACCCCTCCACTTT. This translates into CSARGLQGFDSPLHF.

This clonotype was seen a few times. The J gene is TRBJ2-3, the V gene TRBV20-1; TRBD1 matches at 7 bases. This CDR3 contains 13 residues. Per the germline V gene, CDR1 is DFQATT and CDR2 is SNEGSKA (reference sequence). Trimming took 3 bases from V and 2 from J; bases not matched to a gene: 2. The CDR3 spells CSASEGATDTQYF. CDR3 sequence (DNA): TGCAGTGCTAGCGAGGGGGCCACAGATACGCAGTATTTT.